One T cell receptor (beta chain) is described in this entry. Authors' methods: Scientists estimated how many nucleated cells there were by amplifying reference gene primers. Measured with immunoSEQ multiplex PCR; TCRdb has only the in-frame clones, and not every one. V, J and clone size are taken as reported in that table, and D and trimming were inferred from the DNA itself. The sample includes 330,000 or so clones, 92% seen only once; the top ten take approximately 18%. Self-reported history from a screening survey and questionnaire set each donor's cohort. Two negative PCRs, clearance, or symptom resolution characterized the recovered Cohort 3 donors. This CDR3 is built from 13 residues. Germline V gene sequence: CDR1 MDHEN, CDR2 SYDVKM. J was trimmed by 4 bases and V by 7 bases; bases with no gene match: 6. The data belong to a study of blood T cell repertoires in COVID-19. Overall study: Spain, Italy and the United States supplied samples that represented acute and convalescent COVID-19.

Sequenced material: PBMCs or T cells enriched from blood (not recorded which). The genes are TRBV28 and TRBJ2-7; TRBD2 matches at 8 bases. The clonotype comes from a woman between 25 and 40 years old who had recovered from COVID-19. The CDR3 sequence is CASTPGGGYEQYF. CDR3 coding DNA: TGTGCCAGCACCCCGGGGGGGGGATACGAGCAGTACTTC.